One sample yielded the 6 T cell receptor beta chains listed below, sequenced in a study of CD4 T cells in relation to SARS-CoV-2 and coronaviruses. Their antigen targets remain unknown. CD4+ T cells from unexposed donors were obtained before the COVID-19 pandemic (2011-2018). Isolation of CD4+ T cells took place after about eleven days in culture. Data came from immunoSEQ multiplex PCR; TCRdb stores just in-frame clones and leaves some out. Seen here are around 25,000 clones, 70% to 80% observed once, and the top ten hold about 15%. The sequencing input was CD4+ T cells from PBMCs, cultured in vitro. The receptors derive from a human donor in good health.

Only one count was recorded for this clone. The J gene is TRBJ2-7, the V gene TRBV5-6; TRBD1 is a possible D gene (7 bases). Trimming shortened V by 7 bases and J by 3 bases, and 20 bases separated the two germline ends. Per the germline V gene, CDR1 is SGHDT and CDR2 is YYEEEE. CDR3 length equals 15 residues. CDR3 coding DNA: TGTGCCAGCTCCCGCGGGGACAGCCCTTACTACGAGCAGTACTTC. It is translated as CASSRGDSPYYEQYF.

This chain links TRBV9 with TRBJ1-1, with a possible D match to TRBD1 (6 bases). Germline CDR1 is SGDLS and CDR2 is YYNGEE. V dropped 0 bases and J dropped 5 bases, with 8 bases sitting between them. This CDR3 has 13 residues. CDR3 in DNA: TGTGCCAGCAGCGTAGATCAGGGGACTGAAGCTTTCTTT. It codes for CASSVDQGTEAFF. Based on the CDR3 plus reference TRBV9 and TRBJ1-1, the full variable domain is DSGVTQTPKHLITATGQRVTLRCSPRSGDLSVYWYQQSLDQGLQFLIQYYNGEERAKGNILERFSAQQFPDLHSELNLSSLELGDSALYFCASSVDQGTEAFFGQGTRLTVV.

This chain links TRBV6-5 with TRBJ2-7; 8 bases are a match to TRBD2. CDR1 is MNHEY, CDR2 SVGAGI, per germline. J gave up 2 bases and V 5 bases, and 8 bases lay outside the gene matches. The CDR3 totals 15 residues. The CDR3 DNA follows: TGTGCCAGCAGTAGAAGTAGCGGGGCCGCCTACGAGCAGTACTTC. Its translation is CASSRSSGAAYEQYF.

This clone was seen more than once but under ten times. The gene calls are TRBV7-3 and TRBJ2-5; 12 bases line up with TRBD2. The germline gives CDR1 SGHTA, CDR2 FQGTGA. This CDR3 region has 16 residues. Trimming cost V 0 bases and J 4 bases; bases outside gene matches: 3. DNA for the CDR3: TGTGCCAGCAGCTTAACGCCGACTAGCGGGAGAGAGACCCAGTACTTC. It specifies CASSLTPTSGRETQYF.

V gene TRBV19 combines with J gene TRBJ2-7; D perhaps matches TRBD1 (5 bases). Germline lookup yields CDR1 LNHDA and CDR2 SQIVND (reference sequence). CDR3 length: 13 amino acids. The germline V and J ends were trimmed by 9 bases and 0 bases, with 12 bases remaining between them. CDR3 loop: CASARQISYEQYF. CDR3 sequence (DNA): TGTGCCAGCGCGAGACAGATCTCCTACGAGCAGTACTTC.

This chain uses TRBV11-2 with TRBJ2-5; tentative D call: TRBD1 (6 bases). CDR1 and CDR2 (germline): SGHAT, FQNNGV. V was trimmed by 6 bases and J by 3 bases, leaving 11 bases between them. The CDR3 is 13 amino acids. The CDR3 spells CASRRTAEETQYF. The CDR3 DNA reads as TGTGCCAGCAGGCGGACAGCAGAAGAGACCCAGTACTTC.